A single TCR beta chain is shown here with its context. It lacks a known antigen. No base quality values were provided; no much bigger clone lies one nucleotide off. The donors were healthy, HIV-negative adults who had no recently reported acute infections or vaccinations. Every donor was a Caucasian adult residing in Nashville, Tennessee, USA. Magnetic negative selection was used to enrich CD4+ T cells, after which naive cells were positively selected on CD45RA and the negative fraction became the memory subset. Blood was collected by leukapheresis, and PBMCs were isolated by Ficoll-Histopaque density gradient centrifugation and then cryopreserved in liquid nitrogen vapor phase. Purity and quantity of every magnetically sorted T cell population were checked by analytical flow cytometry. Each sorted fraction had its genomic DNA isolated and then quantified by UV absorbance on a Nanodrop 2000c. TCR CDR3 regions were amplified from genomic DNA by multiplex PCR using the deep immunoSEQ assay. For each cell subset, the extracted genomic DNA was distributed evenly across all wells of several immunoSEQ 96-well plates, and each plate served as one replicate. For sorted subsets, each replicate PCR was loaded with approximately 190 ng genomic DNA, equivalent to about 30,000 T cell genomes. Purified libraries were quantified with a Qubit 3.0 fluorometer, sized on a Bioanalyzer 2100, and re-quantified with the KAPA Library Quantification kit. Every immunoSEQ 96-well plate was sequenced on a separate single-read 150-cycle Illumina NextSeq 550 flow cell. For the original study's pipeline: Because only junctional sequences without quality scores were contained in the immunoSEQ output, filtering matching that applied to full-length reads could not be performed. To assign V/J genes and CDR3, sequences were annotated using PyIR, a Python wrapper for IgBLAST v1.9, with IMGT germline references. Reads were filtered out if the reads had weak V/J assignments (E-value above 1e-6), no CDR3, stop codons, out-of-frame junctions, or ambiguous translated residues. V3J clonotypes were defined as sequences sharing an identical inferred V gene, J gene, and CDR3 amino acid sequence. Percentage overlap between repertoires was calculated by dividing the number of shared unique clonotypes by the size of the smaller repertoire. Richness of each repertoire was evaluated using RTK rarefaction, the Chao1 estimator, and Recon v2.1 estimates of unobserved clonotypes. For all TCRbeta clonotypes obtained by the gDNA method from a few donors, generation probabilities were computed with OLGA. TCRdb's version of the immuneACCESS table is confined to in-frame rearrangements and falls short of the full clone set. An unresolved V gene accounts for under half of the shortfall where checked; the remainder is of unknown origin. That table furnishes V, J and clone size, whereas the DNA furnished D and trimming. The sample table records some 580,000 clones; 97% of these occur just once. About 0.06% of the sample is taken by the ten largest.

CDR3 length: 11 amino acids, cysteine to phenylalanine. Only the CDR3 DNA stays, 33 bases, in frame from base 1. Sequences SGHAT (CDR1) and FQNNGV (CDR2) are obtained from the germline V gene. The junction carries 5 bases between V and J, which are trimmed by 4 bases and 8 bases respectively. The source of the sample is a study of shared clonotypes between healthy human individuals (dated by TCRdb to 2020 to 2022). Study-level background: A couple of women and a few men aged 18 to 49 years were included in the cohort. To increase sequencing depth and limit assay-specific biases, different laboratories used diverse techniques to prepare libraries and sequence TCR repertoires. For each donor, three plates each were used for CD4 naive and CD4 memory, two plates were used for CD8 naive, and one plate was used for CD8 memory. Between about 0.94 and 8.9 billion PBMCs per donor were obtained by leukapheresis. To estimate repertoire size and how much clonotypes are shared between individuals, the study performed deep sequencing of blood TCR repertoires from 4 to 6 healthy adults. Results the study describes overall, beyond this receptor: Based on pairwise subsampling, the degree of clonotype sharing among donors was expected to be affected by sequencing depth. Naive subsets generally had larger estimated clonotype richness than memory subsets. Only blood was sampled, and tissue TCR repertoires likely differ from those in blood. Compared with non-shared clonotypes, the clonotypes found in all four sorted-subset donors had higher generation probabilities. When a handful of donors were compared, the shared fraction of clonotypes was 5% to 6.5% for naive CD4, about 4% for naive CD8, about 2.5% for memory CD4, and 0.35% to 0.4% for memory CD8. Because the study included only a small number of donors, the genetic and exposure-history diversity represented was limited. Incomplete sequencing was indicated by rarefaction of sorted-subset datasets, despite the large sequencing depth.

Input material: naive CD4+ T cells sorted from blood. This specimen's cell subset or site label, per the study, means: CD45RA+ positively selected. This TCR was recovered from a woman aged 25 to 39 in good health. The rearrangement joined TRBV11-2 to TRBJ2-2, with the D gene uncertain. CDR3 protein: CASSSRGELFF. The bases are TGTGCCAGCAGCTCTCGTGGGGAGCTGTTTTTT.